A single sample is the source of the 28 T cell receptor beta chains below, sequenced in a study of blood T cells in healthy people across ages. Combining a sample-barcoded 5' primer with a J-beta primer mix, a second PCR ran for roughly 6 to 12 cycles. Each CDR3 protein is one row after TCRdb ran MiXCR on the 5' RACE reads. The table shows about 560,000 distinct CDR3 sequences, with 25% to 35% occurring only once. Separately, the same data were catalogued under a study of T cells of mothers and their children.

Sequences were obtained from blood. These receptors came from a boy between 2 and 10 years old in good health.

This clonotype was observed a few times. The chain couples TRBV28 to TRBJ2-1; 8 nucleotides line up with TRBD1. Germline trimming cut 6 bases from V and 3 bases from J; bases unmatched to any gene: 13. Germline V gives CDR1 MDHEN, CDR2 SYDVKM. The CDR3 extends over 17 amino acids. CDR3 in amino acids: CASSGGQAAVNYNEQFF. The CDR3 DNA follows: TGTGCCAGCAGCGGGGGACAGGCGGCTGTAAACTACAATGAGCAGTTCTTC. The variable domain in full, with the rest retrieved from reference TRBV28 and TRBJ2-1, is DVKVTQSSRYLVKRTGEKVFLECVQDMDHENMFWYRQDPGLGLRLIYFSYDVKMKEKGDIPEGYSVSREKKERFSLILESASTNQTSMYLCASSGGQAAVNYNEQFFGPGTRLTVL.

The CDR3 loop is CASSYSQGAGKNIQYF. The CDR3 DNA reads TGTGCCAGCAGTTACAGTCAGGGGGCAGGGAAAAACATTCAGTACTTC. The gene calls are TRBV6-5 and TRBJ2-4, with TRBD1 matching over 8 bases. Germline CDR1 and CDR2: MNHEY and SVGAGI. Unmatched junction bases numbered 7, after V lost 2 bases and J lost 4 bases. The CDR3 sequence is 16 residues long.

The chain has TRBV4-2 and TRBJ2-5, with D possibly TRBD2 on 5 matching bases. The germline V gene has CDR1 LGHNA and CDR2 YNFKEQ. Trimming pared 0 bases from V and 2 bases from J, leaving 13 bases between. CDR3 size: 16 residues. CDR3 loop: CASSQDARAAQETQYF. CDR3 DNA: TGTGCCAGCAGCCAAGACGCGCGAGCGGCTCAAGAGACCCAGTACTTC.

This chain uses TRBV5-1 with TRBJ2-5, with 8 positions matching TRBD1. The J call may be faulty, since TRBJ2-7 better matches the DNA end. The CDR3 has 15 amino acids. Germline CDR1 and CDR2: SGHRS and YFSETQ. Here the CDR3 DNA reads TGCGCCAGCAGCTTGGGGGACAGGATCACCTACGAGCAGTACTTC. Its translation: CASSLGDRITYEQYF.

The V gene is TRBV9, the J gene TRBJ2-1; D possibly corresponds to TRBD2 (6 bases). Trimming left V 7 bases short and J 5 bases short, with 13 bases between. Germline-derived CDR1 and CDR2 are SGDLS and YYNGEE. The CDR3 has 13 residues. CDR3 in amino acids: CASGVADHNEQFF. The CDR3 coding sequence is TGTGCCAGCGGTGTAGCGGATCACAATGAGCAGTTCTTC.

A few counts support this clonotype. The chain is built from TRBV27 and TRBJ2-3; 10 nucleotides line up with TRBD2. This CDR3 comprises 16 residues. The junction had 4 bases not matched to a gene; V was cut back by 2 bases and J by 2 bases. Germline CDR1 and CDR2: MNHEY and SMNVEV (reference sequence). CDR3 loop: CASSLVAGGATDTQYF. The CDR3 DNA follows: TGTGCCAGCAGTTTAGTAGCGGGGGGAGCCACAGATACGCAGTATTTT.

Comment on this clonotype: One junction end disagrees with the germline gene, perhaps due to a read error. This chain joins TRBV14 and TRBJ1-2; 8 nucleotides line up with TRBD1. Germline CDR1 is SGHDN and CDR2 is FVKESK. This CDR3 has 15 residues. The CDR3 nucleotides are TGTGCCAGCAGTCCGGACAGGGAGTGGAACTATGGCCACACCTTC. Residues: CASSPDREWNYGHTF.

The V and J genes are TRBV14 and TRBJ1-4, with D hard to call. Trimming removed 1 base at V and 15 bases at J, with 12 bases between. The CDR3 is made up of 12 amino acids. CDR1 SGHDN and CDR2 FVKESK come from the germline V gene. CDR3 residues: CASSQGAVPLFF. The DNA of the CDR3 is TGTGCCAGCAGCCAAGGCGCAGTTCCGTTGTTTTTT.

The CDR3: CASSVANGVTDTQYF. The CDR3 region has the DNA TGTGCCAGCAGCGTAGCTAACGGGGTTACAGATACGCAGTATTTT. V and J are TRBV9 and TRBJ2-3; the D gene is possibly TRBD2 (5 bases). Germline V gives CDR1 SGDLS, CDR2 YYNGEE. V gave up 0 bases and J gave up 3 bases, with 11 bases separating them. This CDR3 has 15 amino acids.

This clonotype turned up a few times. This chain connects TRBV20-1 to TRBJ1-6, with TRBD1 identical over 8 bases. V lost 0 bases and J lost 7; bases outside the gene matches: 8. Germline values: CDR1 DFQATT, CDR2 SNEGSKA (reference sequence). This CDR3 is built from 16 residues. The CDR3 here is CSAREKPGGGNSPLHF. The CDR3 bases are TGCAGTGCTAGAGAGAAGCCAGGGGGCGGGAATTCACCCCTCCACTTT.

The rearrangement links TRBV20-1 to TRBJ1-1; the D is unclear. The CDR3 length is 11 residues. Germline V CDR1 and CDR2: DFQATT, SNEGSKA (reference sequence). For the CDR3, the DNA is TGCAGGGTCGACGTCAACACTGAAGCTTTCTTT. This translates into CRVDVNTEAFF.

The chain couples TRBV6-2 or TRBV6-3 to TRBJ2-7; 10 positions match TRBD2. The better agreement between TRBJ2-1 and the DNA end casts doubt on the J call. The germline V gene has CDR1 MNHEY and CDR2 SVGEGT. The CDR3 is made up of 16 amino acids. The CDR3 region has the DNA TGTGCCAGCAGTTACTCGAGATCTAGCGGGAGTGGCGAGCAGTTCTTC. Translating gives CASSYSRSSGSGEQFF.

Here the CDR3 reads CASSVVTSAYEQYF. The CDR3 DNA follows: TGTGCCAGCAGCGTAGTGACTAGCGCTTACGAGCAGTACTTC. J is TRBJ2-5 and V is TRBV9, with 8 positions matching TRBD2. Near its end, the DNA agrees better with TRBJ2-7, so the J call may be wrong. CDR1 is SGDLS and CDR2 is YYNGEE in the germline V gene. The CDR3 sequence is 14 residues long.

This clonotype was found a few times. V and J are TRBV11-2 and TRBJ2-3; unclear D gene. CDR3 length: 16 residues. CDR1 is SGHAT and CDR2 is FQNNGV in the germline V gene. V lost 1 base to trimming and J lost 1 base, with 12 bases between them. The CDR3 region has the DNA TGTGCCAGCAGCTTAGGATCCCTCGCCGGCACAGATACGCAGTATTTT. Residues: CASSLGSLAGTDTQYF.

The CDR3 coding sequence is TGTGCCAGCACCAACTCGGAAATCTACGAGCAGTACTTC. It translates to CASTNSEIYEQYF. The chain combines TRBV28 with TRBJ2-7, with D hard to call. CDR1 and CDR2 (germline): MDHEN, SYDVKM. This CDR3 is built from 13 residues. V was pared by 7 bases and J by 3 bases, with 13 bases between.

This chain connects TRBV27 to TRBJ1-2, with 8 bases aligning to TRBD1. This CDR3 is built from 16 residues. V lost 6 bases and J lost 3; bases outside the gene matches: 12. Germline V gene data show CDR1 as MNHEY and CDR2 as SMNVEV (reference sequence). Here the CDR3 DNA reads TGTGCCAGCAGACCTGGGGGTAGCAGGGGGCACTATGGCTACACCTTC. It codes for CASRPGGSRGHYGYTF.

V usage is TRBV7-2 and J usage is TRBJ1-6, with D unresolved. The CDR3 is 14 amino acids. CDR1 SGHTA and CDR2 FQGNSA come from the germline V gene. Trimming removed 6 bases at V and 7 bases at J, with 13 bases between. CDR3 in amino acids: CASSKTASNSPLHF. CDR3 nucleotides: TGTGCCAGCAGTAAGACGGCTTCCAATTCACCCCTCCACTTT.

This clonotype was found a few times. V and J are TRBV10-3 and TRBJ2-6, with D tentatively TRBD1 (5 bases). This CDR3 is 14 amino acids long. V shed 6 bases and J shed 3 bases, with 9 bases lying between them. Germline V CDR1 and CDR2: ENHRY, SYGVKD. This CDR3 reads CAISAGFGANVLTF. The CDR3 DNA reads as TGTGCCATCAGCGCAGGGTTTGGGGCCAACGTCCTGACTTTC.

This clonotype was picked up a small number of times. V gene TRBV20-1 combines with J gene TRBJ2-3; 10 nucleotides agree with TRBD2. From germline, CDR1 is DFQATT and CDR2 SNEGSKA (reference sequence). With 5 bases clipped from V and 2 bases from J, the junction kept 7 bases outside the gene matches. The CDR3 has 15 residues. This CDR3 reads CSAWTSGGNTDTQYF. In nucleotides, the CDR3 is TGCAGTGCTTGGACTAGCGGAGGTAACACAGATACGCAGTATTTT.

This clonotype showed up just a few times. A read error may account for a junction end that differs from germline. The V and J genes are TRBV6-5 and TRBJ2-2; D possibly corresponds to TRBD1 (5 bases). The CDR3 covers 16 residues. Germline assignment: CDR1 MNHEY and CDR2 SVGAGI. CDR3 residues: CACSYGVGRGTGELFF. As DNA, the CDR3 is TGTGCCTGCAGTTACGGAGTCGGTAGGGGCACCGGGGAGCTGTTTTTT.

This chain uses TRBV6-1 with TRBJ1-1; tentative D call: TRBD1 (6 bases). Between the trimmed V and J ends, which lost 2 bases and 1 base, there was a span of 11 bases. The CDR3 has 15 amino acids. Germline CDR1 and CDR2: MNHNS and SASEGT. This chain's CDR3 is CASSEPGEGNTEAFF. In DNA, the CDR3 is TGTGCCAGCAGTGAACCAGGGGAGGGGAACACTGAAGCTTTCTTT.

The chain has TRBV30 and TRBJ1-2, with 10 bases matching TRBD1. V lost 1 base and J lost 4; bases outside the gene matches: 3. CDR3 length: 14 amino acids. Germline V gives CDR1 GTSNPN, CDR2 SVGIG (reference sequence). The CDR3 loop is CAWSGDRGRYGYTF. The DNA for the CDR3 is TGTGCCTGGAGTGGGGACAGGGGACGCTATGGCTACACCTTC.

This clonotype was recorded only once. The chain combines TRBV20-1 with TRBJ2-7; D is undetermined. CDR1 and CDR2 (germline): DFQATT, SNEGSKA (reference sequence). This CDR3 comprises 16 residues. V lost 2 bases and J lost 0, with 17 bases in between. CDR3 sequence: CSARTSRLPSSYEQYF. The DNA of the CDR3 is TGCAGTGCTAGAACCTCGAGGCTTCCCAGCTCCTACGAGCAGTACTTC.

The CDR3 DNA reads as TGTGCCAGCAGCTTATTACGGGGACCACGGCCCGGGGAGCTGTTTTTT. Encoded protein: CASSLLRGPRPGELFF. The chain is built from TRBV11-2 and TRBJ2-2; either TRBD1 or TRBD2 may supply D (5 bases each). CDR3 size: 16 residues. The V gene lost 2 bases and the J gene lost 6 bases, with 16 bases spanning the gap. Germline-derived CDR1 and CDR2 are SGHAT and FQNNGV.

The DNA for the CDR3 is TGTGCCACCAGCAGAGCCAAAAACATTCAGTACTTC. Translating it yields CATSRAKNIQYF. The rearrangement joins TRBV15 to TRBJ2-4; the D is unclear. The V gene's germline CDR1 is LNHNV and CDR2 YYDKDF (reference sequence). Trimming removed 1 base at V and 2 bases at J, with 0 bases between. The CDR3 consists of 12 residues.

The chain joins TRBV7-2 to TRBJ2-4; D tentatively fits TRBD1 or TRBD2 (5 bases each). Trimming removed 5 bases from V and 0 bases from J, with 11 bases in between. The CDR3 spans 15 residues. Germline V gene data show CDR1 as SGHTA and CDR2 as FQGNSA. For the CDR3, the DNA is TGTGCCAGCAGCAAAGAGGGACCAGCCAAAAACATTCAGTACTTC. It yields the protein CASSKEGPAKNIQYF.

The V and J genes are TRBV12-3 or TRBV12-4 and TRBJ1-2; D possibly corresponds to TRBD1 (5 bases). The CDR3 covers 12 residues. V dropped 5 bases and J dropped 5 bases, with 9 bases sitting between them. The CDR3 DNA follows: TGTGCCAGCAGTGGCGACAGTTATGGCTACACCTTC. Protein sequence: CASSGDSYGYTF.

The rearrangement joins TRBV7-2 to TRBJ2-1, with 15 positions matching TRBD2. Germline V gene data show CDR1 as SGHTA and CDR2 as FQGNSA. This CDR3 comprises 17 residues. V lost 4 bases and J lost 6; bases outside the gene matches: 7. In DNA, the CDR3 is TGTGCCAGCAGCTCCGGACTAGCGGGGGGGGCAGGCAATGAGCAGTTCTTC. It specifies CASSSGLAGGAGNEQFF. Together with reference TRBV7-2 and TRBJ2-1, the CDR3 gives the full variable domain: GAGVSQSPSNKVTEKGKDVELRCDPISGHTALYWYRQSLGQGLEFLIYFQGNSAPDKSGLPSDRFSAERTGGSVSTLTIQRTQQEDSAVYLCASSSGLAGGAGNEQFFGPGTRLTVL.